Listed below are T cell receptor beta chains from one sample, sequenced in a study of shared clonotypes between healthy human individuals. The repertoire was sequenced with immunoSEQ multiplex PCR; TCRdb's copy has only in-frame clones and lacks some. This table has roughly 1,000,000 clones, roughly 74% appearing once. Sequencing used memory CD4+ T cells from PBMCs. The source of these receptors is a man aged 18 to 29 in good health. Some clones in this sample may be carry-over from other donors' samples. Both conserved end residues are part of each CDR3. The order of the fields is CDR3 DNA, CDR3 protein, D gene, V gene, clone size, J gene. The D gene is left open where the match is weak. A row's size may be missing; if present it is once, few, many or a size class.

CDR3 DNA: TGCGCCAGCAGCTTGGCTTCGAACACCGGGGAGCTGTTTTTT; CDR3 protein: CASSLASNTGELFF; D gene: -; V gene: TRBV5-1; clone size: -; J gene: TRBJ2-2
CDR3 DNA: TGTGCCATCAGTGAGTCGAACGGCATGAACACTGAAGCTTTCTTT; CDR3 protein: CAISESNGMNTEAFF; D gene: -; V gene: TRBV10-3; clone size: -; J gene: TRBJ1-1
CDR3 DNA: TGCGCCAGCAGCCCGTACCCACCGGGACAGGGTAGGAATGAGCAGTTCTTC; CDR3 protein: CASSPYPPGQGRNEQFF; D gene: TRBD1; V gene: TRBV5-1; clone size: -; J gene: TRBJ2-1
CDR3 DNA: TGTGCCAGCAGTCGAGCGGGAGGAGGAGATACGCAGTATTTT; CDR3 protein: CASSRAGGGDTQYF; D gene: TRBD2; V gene: TRBV28; clone size: -; J gene: TRBJ2-3
CDR3 DNA: TGTGCCAGCTCACTGGGACTAGCGGGGTACAATGAGCAGTTCTTC; CDR3 protein: CASSLGLAGYNEQFF; D gene: TRBD2; V gene: TRBV18; clone size: -; J gene: TRBJ2-1
CDR3 DNA: TGTGCCAGCAGCCCCGGACAGACTGGAAACACCATATATTTT; CDR3 protein: CASSPGQTGNTIYF; D gene: -; V gene: TRBV5-5; clone size: -; J gene: TRBJ1-3
CDR3 DNA: TGCAGCGTTGTCAGGAAACTGAACACTGAAGCTTTCTTT; CDR3 protein: CSVVRKLNTEAFF; D gene: -; V gene: TRBV29-1; clone size: few; J gene: TRBJ1-1
CDR3 DNA: TGTGCCAGCAGCCCCGACGTGGGGACCTCTGGAAACACCATATATTTT; CDR3 protein: CASSPDVGTSGNTIYF; D gene: -; V gene: TRBV9; clone size: -; J gene: TRBJ1-3
CDR3 DNA: TGTGCCACCACCTTGGGGGTCGGGGAGCTGTTTTTT; CDR3 protein: CATTLGVGELFF; D gene: -; V gene: TRBV5-3; clone size: few; J gene: TRBJ2-2
CDR3 DNA: TGTGCCAGCAGCTCCGGGACAGGGGGCCGTTACTCCTACGAGCAGTACTTC; CDR3 protein: CASSSGTGGRYSYEQYF; D gene: TRBD1; V gene: TRBV7-9; clone size: -; J gene: TRBJ2-7
CDR3 DNA: TGCGCCAGCAGCTCCTCGGTAACCGGGGAGCTGTTTTTT; CDR3 protein: CASSSSVTGELFF; D gene: -; V gene: TRBV5-1; clone size: -; J gene: TRBJ2-2
CDR3 DNA: TGTGCCAGCAGCTTACAGGGGAGCAATCAGCCCCAGCATTTT; CDR3 protein: CASSLQGSNQPQHF; D gene: -; V gene: TRBV7-9; clone size: -; J gene: TRBJ1-5
CDR3 DNA: TGCAGCGTCACACCTTACTCCGGGACAGGGTCCTACGAGCAGTACTTC; CDR3 protein: CSVTPYSGTGSYEQYF; D gene: TRBD1; V gene: TRBV29-1; clone size: -; J gene: TRBJ2-7
CDR3 DNA: TGTGCCAGCAGTTCCCCGCCTGTAGGTACGCAGTATTTT; CDR3 protein: CASSSPPVGTQYF; D gene: -; V gene: TRBV28; clone size: few; J gene: TRBJ2-3
CDR3 DNA: TGTGCCAGCAGGGGACAGGGGCGCAATCAGCCCCAGCATTTT; CDR3 protein: CASRGQGRNQPQHF; D gene: TRBD1; V gene: TRBV28; clone size: -; J gene: TRBJ1-5
CDR3 DNA: TGCGCCAGCAGCGTCGGAGGGGGCGGGTACAATGAGCAGTTCTTC; CDR3 protein: CASSVGGGGYNEQFF; D gene: -; V gene: TRBV5-1; clone size: -; J gene: TRBJ2-1
CDR3 DNA: TGTGCCACCAGCAGAGATTTCTGGGGTTGGGACACTGTTGGCGTTGGCTACACCTTC; CDR3 protein: CATSRDFWGWDTVGVGYTF; D gene: -; V gene: TRBV15; clone size: few; J gene: TRBJ1-2
CDR3 DNA: TGTGCCACCGGGGGGGCTAGCGGGCTATACGAGCAGTACTTC; CDR3 protein: CATGGASGLYEQYF; D gene: TRBD2; V gene: TRBV10-3; clone size: once; J gene: TRBJ2-7
CDR3 DNA: TGTGCCAGCCATGAAACTATTAATAGCAATCAGCCCCAGCATTTT; CDR3 protein: CASHETINSNQPQHF; D gene: -; V gene: TRBV6-1; clone size: -; J gene: TRBJ1-5
CDR3 DNA: TGTGCCAGCAGGTCTAGCGGCCAAGAGACCCAGTACTTC; CDR3 protein: CASRSSGQETQYF; D gene: TRBD2; V gene: TRBV6-1; clone size: -; J gene: TRBJ2-5
CDR3 DNA: TGCGCCAGCAGCCTAGACTGGACAGATACCTACGAGCAGTACTTC; CDR3 protein: CASSLDWTDTYEQYF; D gene: -; V gene: TRBV5-1; clone size: once; J gene: TRBJ2-7
CDR3 DNA: TGTGCCAGCAGTTTATGGACTAGCGGGAGGGTGGGCACCGGGGAGCTGTTTTTT; CDR3 protein: CASSLWTSGRVGTGELFF; D gene: TRBD2; V gene: TRBV28; clone size: -; J gene: TRBJ2-2
CDR3 DNA: TGTGCCAGCAGCTTAGACACAGGGTCCCCTGAAGCTTTCTTT; CDR3 protein: CASSLDTGSPEAFF; D gene: -; V gene: TRBV11-2; clone size: -; J gene: TRBJ1-1
CDR3 DNA: TGTGCCAGCAGCTTCGCGAGACAGGCCCACGAGCAGTACTTC; CDR3 protein: CASSFARQAHEQYF; D gene: -; V gene: TRBV5-6; clone size: few; J gene: TRBJ2-7
CDR3 DNA: TGCAGCGTTGAAGGGACTTACACTGAAGCTTTCTTT; CDR3 protein: CSVEGTYTEAFF; D gene: -; V gene: TRBV29-1; clone size: -; J gene: TRBJ1-1
CDR3 DNA: TGTGCCATCAGTGAACGGACAGACAATCAGCCCCAGCATTTT; CDR3 protein: CAISERTDNQPQHF; D gene: -; V gene: TRBV10-3; clone size: few; J gene: TRBJ1-5
CDR3 DNA: TGCGCCAGCAGCTTTTTCCAAGAGACCCAGTACTTC; CDR3 protein: CASSFFQETQYF; D gene: -; V gene: TRBV5-1; clone size: -; J gene: TRBJ2-5
CDR3 DNA: TGTGCCAGCAGGGGGGGAACAGGGAGTTTCGGCACTGAAGCTTTCTTT; CDR3 protein: CASRGGTGSFGTEAFF; D gene: -; V gene: TRBV28; clone size: few; J gene: TRBJ1-1
CDR3 DNA: TGTGCCAGCAGCCAGACAGGGAGTGGAGGTAGGACACCCCTCCACTTT; CDR3 protein: CASSQTGSGGRTPLHF; D gene: TRBD1; V gene: TRBV4-2; clone size: -; J gene: TRBJ1-6
CDR3 DNA: TGTGCCAGCAGTTTATCCCCCTCCTACGAGCAGTACTTC; CDR3 protein: CASSLSPSYEQYF; D gene: -; V gene: TRBV27; clone size: -; J gene: TRBJ2-7
CDR3 DNA: TGTGCCAGCAGCTTAGAAGGGATAATGGCTAGCGGGGCCAACGTCCTGACTTTC; CDR3 protein: CASSLEGIMASGANVLTF; D gene: -; V gene: TRBV7-2; clone size: -; J gene: TRBJ2-6
CDR3 DNA: TGTGCCAGCAGTCGCGACACGCGCATTGGCTCTGGGGCCAACGTCCTGACTTTC; CDR3 protein: CASSRDTRIGSGANVLTF; D gene: -; V gene: TRBV5-6; clone size: -; J gene: TRBJ2-6
CDR3 DNA: TGTGCCAGCAGTCCAGGGGGGAGCTATGGCTACACCTTC; CDR3 protein: CASSPGGSYGYTF; D gene: TRBD1; V gene: TRBV6-6; clone size: -; J gene: TRBJ1-2
CDR3 DNA: TGTGCCACCAGCAGAGATCGATCCCCTGAGCAGTTCTTC; CDR3 protein: CATSRDRSPEQFF; D gene: -; V gene: TRBV15; clone size: -; J gene: TRBJ2-1
CDR3 DNA: TGTGCCAGCAGCTCCCCTTCGGCGACAGGGGTGTTTCATGGCTACACCTTC; CDR3 protein: CASSSPSATGVFHGYTF; D gene: TRBD1; V gene: TRBV28; clone size: -; J gene: TRBJ1-2
CDR3 DNA: TGTGCCAGCAGCGTAGGTCTTGGGACAGGGGGCACCGGGGAGCTGTTTTTT; CDR3 protein: CASSVGLGTGGTGELFF; D gene: TRBD1; V gene: TRBV9; clone size: once; J gene: TRBJ2-2
CDR3 DNA: TGCAGCGTTGAAGCGACAGGGAAGGTTGGAGGCTACACCTTC; CDR3 protein: CSVEATGKVGGYTF; D gene: TRBD1; V gene: TRBV29-1; clone size: -; J gene: TRBJ1-2
CDR3 DNA: TGTGCCAGCAGTGAAGTGGGGGGTGGCACGCAGTATTTT; CDR3 protein: CASSEVGGGTQYF; D gene: -; V gene: TRBV2; clone size: many; J gene: TRBJ2-3
CDR3 DNA: TGTGCCTGGGGGGGGTACGGCGAAAAACTGTTTTTT; CDR3 protein: CAWGGYGEKLFF; D gene: -; V gene: TRBV30; clone size: -; J gene: TRBJ1-4
CDR3 DNA: TGCGCCAGCAGCCGCAGAGGACAGGGAGCCCAGCATTTT; CDR3 protein: CASSRRGQGAQHF; D gene: TRBD1; V gene: TRBV5-1; clone size: -; J gene: TRBJ1-5
CDR3 DNA: TGTGCCAGTAGTCTCAGGGGGCGTCAGCCCCAGCATTTT; CDR3 protein: CASSLRGRQPQHF; D gene: TRBD1; V gene: TRBV19; clone size: -; J gene: TRBJ1-5
CDR3 DNA: TGCGCCAGCAGCTTGGCCGTGGGGAACAATGAGCAGTTCTTC; CDR3 protein: CASSLAVGNNEQFF; D gene: -; V gene: TRBV5-1; clone size: -; J gene: TRBJ2-1
CDR3 DNA: TGCGCCAGCAGCTCCCAAATAACGACTGGAGACTACACAGATACGCAGTATTTT; CDR3 protein: CASSSQITTGDYTDTQYF; D gene: -; V gene: TRBV5-1; clone size: -; J gene: TRBJ2-3
CDR3 DNA: TGTGCCAGCATCCTGACTAGCGGGAGCGGTGAGACCCAGTACTTC; CDR3 protein: CASILTSGSGETQYF; D gene: TRBD2; V gene: TRBV7-2; clone size: -; J gene: TRBJ2-5
CDR3 DNA: TGTGCCAGCTCACCGTTGGGACCAGACAATGAGCAGTTCTTC; CDR3 protein: CASSPLGPDNEQFF; D gene: -; V gene: TRBV18; clone size: few; J gene: TRBJ2-1
CDR3 DNA: TGTGCCAGCAGCCGAAAAAACTATGGCTACACCTTC; CDR3 protein: CASSRKNYGYTF; D gene: -; V gene: TRBV5-6; clone size: -; J gene: TRBJ1-2
CDR3 DNA: TGTGCCAGCAGCAGGAGGGGCTTCTCTGGAAACACCATATATTTT; CDR3 protein: CASSRRGFSGNTIYF; D gene: -; V gene: TRBV5-6; clone size: -; J gene: TRBJ1-3
CDR3 DNA: TGTGCCAGCAGCCAGCGACGGGCGGGGGAGCTGTTTTTT; CDR3 protein: CASSQRRAGELFF; D gene: -; V gene: TRBV7-2; clone size: -; J gene: TRBJ2-2
CDR3 DNA: TGTGCCAGCAGCCAAGATTGGGACAGTAATGAAAAACTGTTTTTT; CDR3 protein: CASSQDWDSNEKLFF; D gene: TRBD1; V gene: TRBV14; clone size: few; J gene: TRBJ1-4
CDR3 DNA: TGTGCCAGCAGCCCCTGGACTAGCGGAACAGATACGCAGTATTTT; CDR3 protein: CASSPWTSGTDTQYF; D gene: TRBD2; V gene: TRBV7-2; clone size: -; J gene: TRBJ2-3